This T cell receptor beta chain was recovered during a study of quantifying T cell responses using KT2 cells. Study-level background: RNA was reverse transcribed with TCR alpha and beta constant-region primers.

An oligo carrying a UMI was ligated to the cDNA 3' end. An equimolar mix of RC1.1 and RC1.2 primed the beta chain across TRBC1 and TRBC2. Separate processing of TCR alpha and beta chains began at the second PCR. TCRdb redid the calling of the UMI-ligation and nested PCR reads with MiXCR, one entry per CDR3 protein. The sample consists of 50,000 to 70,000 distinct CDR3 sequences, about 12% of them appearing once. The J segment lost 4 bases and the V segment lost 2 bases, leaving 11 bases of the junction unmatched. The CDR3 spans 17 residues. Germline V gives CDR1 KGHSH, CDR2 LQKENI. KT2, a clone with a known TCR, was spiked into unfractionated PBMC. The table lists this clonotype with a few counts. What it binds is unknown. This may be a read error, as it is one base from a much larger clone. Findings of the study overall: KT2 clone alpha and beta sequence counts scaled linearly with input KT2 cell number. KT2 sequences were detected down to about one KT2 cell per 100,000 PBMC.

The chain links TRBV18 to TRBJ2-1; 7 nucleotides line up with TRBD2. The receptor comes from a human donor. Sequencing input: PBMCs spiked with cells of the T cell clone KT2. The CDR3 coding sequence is TGTGCCAGCTCACCAAACCCCATGGGGGGGTGTTACAATGAGCAGTTCTTC. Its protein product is CASSPNPMGGCYNEQFF. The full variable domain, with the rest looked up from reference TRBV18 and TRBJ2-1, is NAGVMQNPRHLVRRRGQEARLRCSPMKGHSHVYWYRQLPEEGLKFMVYLQKENIIDESGMPKERFSAEFPKEGPSILRIQQVVRGDSAAYFCASSPNPMGGCYNEQFFGPGTRLTVL.